The clone carrying this TCR beta chain was seen only once. The entry originates in a study of T cell responses to AZD1222 COVID-19 vaccine. There are 15 residues in the CDR3. V was shortened by 0 bases and J by 2 bases, with 9 bases between the two germline ends. Germline loops: CDR1 SGHRS, CDR2 YFSETQ. Some clones are missing from TCRdb's copy, which holds only in-frame ones; the method was immunoSEQ multiplex PCR. This sample has around 71,000 clones, with roughly 80% found just once. The chain has TRBV5-1 and TRBJ1-5; D might be TRBD1 (5 bases). The source is an adult who received the AZD1222 COVID-19 vaccine. The sample consisted of peripheral blood, taken 28 days after the second AZD1222 dose. The CDR3 loop reads CASSLGQQGNQPQHF. CDR3 coding DNA: TGCGCCAGCAGCTTGGGTCAACAGGGCAATCAGCCCCAGCATTTT.